The 12 T cell receptor beta chains reported below all come from one sample, sequenced in a study of T cells in Graves' hyperthyroidism and ophthalmopathy. Authors of the study amplified TCR beta CDR3 regions from RNA transcripts. HTBI primers were the set used in a first-round RT-PCR of the TCR CDR3. TCRdb used MiXCR to reprocess the multiplex PCR reads, holding one entry per CDR3 protein. The table lists fewer than 600,000 distinct CDR3 sequences, over 13% of them singletons, with 15% to 20% in the top ten. The sequencing sample was made of blood. These TCRs come from a woman aged 18-29 years with Graves' hyperthyroidism.

This clonotype has more than one count but fewer than ten. One end of the junction fails to match germline, which may point to a read error. This chain connects TRBV12-3 or TRBV12-4 to TRBJ2-4; 8 nucleotides align to TRBD2. This CDR3 comprises 16 residues. CDR3: CAGSPGREAGKNIQYF. As DNA, the CDR3 is TGTGCCGGCAGTCCCGGGCGGGAGGCGGGCAAAAACATTCAGTACTTC.

The J gene is TRBJ1-2, the V gene TRBV14; possibly TRBD1 for D (5 bases). CDR1 is SGHDN and CDR2 is FVKESK in the germline V gene. Trimming removed 1 base at V and 5 bases at J, with 14 bases between. The CDR3 is 15 residues long. The CDR3 reads CASSQADRGGYGYTF. CDR3 DNA: TGTGCCAGCAGCCAAGCCGACCGGGGGGGGTATGGCTACACCTTC. Filled out from reference TRBV14 and TRBJ1-2, the complete variable domain reads EAGVTQFPSHSVIEKGQTVTLRCDPISGHDNLYWYRRVMGKEIKFLLHFVKESKQDESGMPNNRFLAERTGGTYSTLKVQPAELEDSGVYFCASSQADRGGYGYTFGSGTRLTVV.

This clonotype appeared many times. The rearrangement links TRBV11-3 to TRBJ2-1; TRBD2 agrees at 7 bases. Looked up from germline, CDR1 is SGHNT and CDR2 is YENEEA. The length of the CDR3 is 16 residues. Trimming at V came to 5 bases and at J to 2 bases, leaving 9 bases not matched to a gene. The CDR3 bases are TGTGCCAGCAGCCACCCTCGCGGGAGACCCTACAATGAGCAGTTCTTC. This codes for CASSHPRGRPYNEQFF.

This clonotype was counted at least ten times. The J gene is TRBJ2-2, the V gene TRBV6-1; possible D gene TRBD2, 6 bases. Trimming stripped 3 bases from V and 2 bases from J, with 16 bases between. In germline, CDR1 is MNHNS, CDR2 SASEGT. The CDR3 contains 17 residues. The CDR3: CASSDFLGRTNTGELFF. Here the CDR3 DNA reads TGTGCCAGCAGTGATTTCCTCGGGAGAACTAACACCGGGGAGCTGTTTTTT.

The V call is TRBV28, the J call TRBJ2-7; 8 bases agree with TRBD2. Trimming cost V 6 bases and J 5 bases; bases outside gene matches: 12. The CDR3 extends over 15 amino acids. In germline, CDR1 is MDHEN, CDR2 SYDVKM. The chain's CDR3 is CASRPGTSLSDEQYV. The CDR3 bases are TGTGCCAGCAGACCCGGGACTAGTCTCTCGGACGAGCAGTACGTC.

This clonotype was recorded at least ten times. The chain combines TRBV20-1 with TRBJ1-6, with a possible D match to TRBD1 (5 bases). The germline CDR1 and CDR2 sequences are DFQATT and SNEGSKA (reference sequence). The CDR3 is 13 residues long. The V end lost 1 base, the J end lost 6 bases, and 7 bases lay between the germline ends. The CDR3, as DNA: TGCAGTGCTAGAGCTCAGGGTAATTCACCCCTCCACTTT. Amino acid sequence: CSARAQGNSPLHF.

This clonotype was seen many times. V usage is TRBV6-5 and J usage is TRBJ2-1; 9 bases fit TRBD2. This CDR3 spans 15 amino acids. CDR1 MNHEY and CDR2 SVGAGI come from the germline V gene. The junction had 6 bases not matched to a gene; V was cut back by 2 bases and J by 7 bases. The chain's CDR3 is CASSYGGLASNEQFF. The CDR3 bases are TGTGCCAGCAGTTACGGGGGACTAGCAAGTAATGAGCAGTTCTTC.

This clonotype was recorded a few times. CDR3 sequence reads: CASSLLLSGATDTQYF. The CDR3 bases are TGTGCCAGCAGCTTATTATTGAGCGGGGCTACAGATACGCAGTATTTT. The genes are TRBV7-9 and TRBJ2-3; 7 bases line up with TRBD2. Trimming removed 2 bases from V and 3 bases from J; junction bases left unmatched: 8. This CDR3 contains 16 residues. Looked up from germline, CDR1 is SEHNR and CDR2 is FQNEAQ (reference sequence).

There are many counts of this clonotype. V is TRBV12-3 or TRBV12-4 and J is TRBJ2-1; 10 nucleotides line up with TRBD2. This CDR3 comprises 12 residues. V shed 7 bases, J shed 10 bases, and the junction held 4 bases outside the gene matches. CDR3 amino acids: CASKGLAVEQFF. CDR3 bases: TGTGCCAGCAAAGGACTAGCGGTAGAGCAGTTCTTC.

The chain links TRBV5-1 to TRBJ2-5; 7 bases align to TRBD2. This CDR3 contains 15 residues. CDR1 SGHRS and CDR2 YFSETQ come from the germline V gene. The junction had 9 bases not matched to a gene; V was cut back by 4 bases and J by 3 bases. The DNA for the CDR3 is TGCGCCAGCAGCACGAACACGGGGGGAGAAGAGACCCAGTACTTC. Amino acids: CASSTNTGGEETQYF. Looking up the rest from reference TRBV5-1 and TRBJ2-5 gives the full variable domain: KAGVTQTPRYLIKTRGQQVTLSCSPISGHRSVSWYQQTPGQGLQFLFEYFSETQRNKGNFPGRFSGRQFSNSRSEMNVSTLELGDSALYLCASSTNTGGEETQYFGPGTRLLVL.

To note about this clonotype: One base away lies a much larger clone, so this may be a sequencing read error. The chain combines TRBV20-1 with TRBJ1-2, with D uncertain. CDR1 and CDR2 from the germline V gene are DFQATT and SNEGSKA (reference sequence). Trimming pared 6 bases from V and 5 bases from J, leaving 25 bases between. This CDR3 comprises 16 residues. The CDR3 protein is CSALPRSDLRNYGYTF. CDR3 nucleotide sequence: TGCAGTGCCCTGCCACGGAGTGACCTCCGGAATTATGGCTACACCTTC.

This clonotype has more than one count but fewer than ten. This chain joins TRBV12-3 or TRBV12-4 and TRBJ1-5, with 7 bases identical to TRBD1. The CDR3 is 15 amino acids. J gave up 0 bases and V 6 bases, and 5 bases lay outside the gene matches. The CDR3 is CASSGTVNSNQPQHF. In DNA, the CDR3 is TGTGCCAGCAGCGGGACAGTTAATAGCAATCAGCCCCAGCATTTT.